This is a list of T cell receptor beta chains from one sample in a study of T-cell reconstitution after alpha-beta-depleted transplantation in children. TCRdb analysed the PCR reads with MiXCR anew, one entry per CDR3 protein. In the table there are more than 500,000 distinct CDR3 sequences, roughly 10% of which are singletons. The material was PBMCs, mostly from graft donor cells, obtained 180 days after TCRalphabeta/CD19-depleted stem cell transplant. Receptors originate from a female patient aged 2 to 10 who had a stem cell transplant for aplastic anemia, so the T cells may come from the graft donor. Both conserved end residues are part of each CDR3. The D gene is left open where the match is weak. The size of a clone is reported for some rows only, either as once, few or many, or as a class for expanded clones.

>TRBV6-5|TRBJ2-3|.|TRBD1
TGTGCCAGCAATACTCCGGGACAGGGTGCCCTGGATACGCAGTATTTT
CASNTPGQGALDTQYF
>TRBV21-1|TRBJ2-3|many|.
TGTGCCAGCAGCAAAAGGGACAGCACAGATACGCAGTATTTT
CASSKRDSTDTQYF
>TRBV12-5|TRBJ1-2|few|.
TGTGCTAGTGGTTTGGTACCCGACGTTAACTATGGCTACACCTTC
CASGLVPDVNYGYTF
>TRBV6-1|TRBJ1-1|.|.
TGTGCCAGCAGTGGACAGGTGTGGGCCACTGAAGCTTTCTTT
CASSGQVWATEAFF
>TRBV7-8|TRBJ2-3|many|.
TGTGCCAGCAGCTTACGGGGCGCCTGGGGCACAGATACGCAGTATTTT
CASSLRGAWGTDTQYF
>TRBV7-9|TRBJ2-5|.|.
TGTGCCAGCAGCTCAAGGACAACACAAGAGACCCAGTACTTC
CASSSRTTQETQYF
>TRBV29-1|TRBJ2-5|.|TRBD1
TGCAGCGTTGACTCTGGACAGGGACGGAAAGAGACCCAGTACTTC
CSVDSGQGRKETQYF
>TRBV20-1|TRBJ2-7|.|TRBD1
TGCAGTGCCAGATGGACAGGGGAAGGCGAGCAGTACTTC
CSARWTGEGEQYF
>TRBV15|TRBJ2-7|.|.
TGTGCCACCAGCAACTCATACGAGCAGTACTTC
CATSNSYEQYF
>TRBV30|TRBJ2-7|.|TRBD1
TGTGCCTCACAGGGGGTGTACTACGAGCAGTACTTC
CASQGVYYEQYF
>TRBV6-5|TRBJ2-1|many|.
TGTGCCAGCAGTTACACAGGGTGGAATGAGCAGTTCTTC
CASSYTGWNEQFF
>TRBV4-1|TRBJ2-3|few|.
TGCGCCAGCAGCCAAAGCACTAGCTCGGATACGCAGTATTTT
CASSQSTSSDTQYF
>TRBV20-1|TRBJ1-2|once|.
TGCAGTGCTAGACAGGGTCCTCGGGGCTACACCTTC
CSARQGPRGYTF
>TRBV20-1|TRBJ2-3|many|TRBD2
TGCAGTGCGGCGACTAGCGGGGGGGCCACAGATACGCAGTATTTT
CSAATSGGATDTQYF
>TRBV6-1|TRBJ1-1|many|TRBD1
TGTGCCAGCAGCCTGGGACAGGGGGCGCGGGGAACTGAAGCTTTCTTT
CASSLGQGARGTEAFF
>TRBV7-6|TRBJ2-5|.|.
TGTGCCAGCAGCTTAGATAACGGCGCAGGGGAGACCCAGTACTTC
CASSLDNGAGETQYF
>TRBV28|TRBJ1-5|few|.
TGTGCCAGCACAATTTCCCGACCGGGTGAGCCCCAGCATTTT
CASTISRPGEPQHF
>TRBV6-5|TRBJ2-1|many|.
TGTGCCAGCAGCCGGGTCAATGAGCAGTTCTTC
CASSRVNEQFF
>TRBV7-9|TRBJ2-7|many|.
TGTGCCAGCAGCACGGGACACCCCTACGAGCAGTACTTC
CASSTGHPYEQYF
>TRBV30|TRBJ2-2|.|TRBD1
TGTGCCTGGAGTGTGACCGGGACAGCGAACACCGGGGAGCTGTTTTTT
CAWSVTGTANTGELFF
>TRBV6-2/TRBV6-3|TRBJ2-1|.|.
TGTGCCAGCAGTTACCATCCGGTCACATCGACAGTGGGGTACAATGAGCAGTTCTTC
CASSYHPVTSTVGYNEQFF
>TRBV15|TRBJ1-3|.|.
TGTGCCACCACGGGGGCACGATATGGAAACACCATATATTTT
CATTGARYGNTIYF
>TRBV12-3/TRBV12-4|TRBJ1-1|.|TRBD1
TGTGCCAGCACTTTCAGGGGGCCGAACACTGAAGCTTTCTTT
CASTFRGPNTEAFF
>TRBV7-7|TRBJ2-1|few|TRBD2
TGTGCCAGCAGCTTAGCGCTGATAGCGGGAGGGCCGGGTGAGCAGTTCTTC
CASSLALIAGGPGEQFF